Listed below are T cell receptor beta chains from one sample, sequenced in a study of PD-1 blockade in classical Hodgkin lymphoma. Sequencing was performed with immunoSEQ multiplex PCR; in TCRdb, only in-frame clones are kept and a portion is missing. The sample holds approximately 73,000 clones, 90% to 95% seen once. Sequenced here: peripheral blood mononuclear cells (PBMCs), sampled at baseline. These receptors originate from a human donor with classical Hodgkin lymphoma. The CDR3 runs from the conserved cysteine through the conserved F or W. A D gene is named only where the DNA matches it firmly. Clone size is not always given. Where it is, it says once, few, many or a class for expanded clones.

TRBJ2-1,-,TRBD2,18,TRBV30,CACLAVEGLWSFSDEQFF,TGTGCCTGTCTAGCGGTGGAGGGCCTATGGAGTTTTTCGGATGAGCAGTTCTTC
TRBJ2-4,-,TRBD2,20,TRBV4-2,CASSQRSASGRGDIKNIQYF,TGTGCCAGCAGCCAAAGATCAGCTAGCGGGAGGGGGGATATCAAAAACATTCAGTACTTC
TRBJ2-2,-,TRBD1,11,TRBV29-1,CSVVGTVGLFF,TGCAGCGTCGTTGGGACAGTTGGGCTGTTTTTT
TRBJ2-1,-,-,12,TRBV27,CASSPSRNEQFF,TGTGCCAGCAGTCCCTCCCGCAATGAGCAGTTCTTC
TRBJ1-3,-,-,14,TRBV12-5,CASGSPPTGNTIYF,TGTGCTAGTGGTTCCCCACCAACTGGAAACACCATATATTTT
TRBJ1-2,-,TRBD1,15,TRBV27,CASSSDGTGSYGYTF,TGTGCCAGCAGTTCAGACGGGACAGGAAGCTATGGCTACACCTTC
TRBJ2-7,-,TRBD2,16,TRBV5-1,CASSLESGGVRYEQYF,TGCGCCAGCAGCTTGGAGAGCGGGGGGGTCCGCTACGAGCAGTACTTC
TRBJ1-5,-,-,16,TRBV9,CASSLTSGDSNQPQHF,TGTGCCAGCAGCCTGACGTCAGGGGATAGCAATCAGCCCCAGCATTTT
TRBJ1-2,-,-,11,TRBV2,CASSESTPIAF,TGTGCCAGCAGTGAATCTACACCGATTGCCTTC
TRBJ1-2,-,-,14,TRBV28,CASSSTAVNYGYTF,TGTGCCAGCAGCAGCACGGCAGTGAACTATGGCTACACCTTC
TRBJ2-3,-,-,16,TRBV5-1,CASSFPIGSSTDTQYF,TGCGCCAGCAGCTTCCCAATTGGCTCAAGCACAGATACGCAGTATTTT
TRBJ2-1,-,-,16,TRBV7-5,CARSPCNGTRGNEQFF,TGTGCCAGAAGCCCATGCAACGGGACTAGAGGCAATGAGCAGTTCTTC
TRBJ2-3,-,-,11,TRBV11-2,CASSLVDTQYF,TGTGCCAGCAGCTTAGTAGATACGCAGTATTTT
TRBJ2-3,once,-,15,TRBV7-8,CASSPPGSGTDTQYF,TGTGCCAGCAGCCCGCCGGGGTCGGGCACAGATACGCAGTATTTT
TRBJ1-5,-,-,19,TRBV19,CASSIGVVSYGLPHQPQHF,TGTGCCAGTAGTATCGGCGTGGTATCTTACGGTCTACCCCATCAGCCCCAGCATTTT
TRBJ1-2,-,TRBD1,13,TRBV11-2,CASSPQGAYGYTF,TGTGCCAGCAGCCCCCAGGGGGCTTATGGCTACACCTTC
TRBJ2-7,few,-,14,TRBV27,CASSLTPAGGEQYF,TGTGCCAGCAGTCTGACTCCCGCAGGGGGGGAGCAGTACTTC
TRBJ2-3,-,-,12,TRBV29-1,CSVEGHSDTQYF,TGCAGCGTTGAAGGTCATTCGGATACGCAGTATTTT
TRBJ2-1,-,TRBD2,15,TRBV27,CASSPGTSGRNEQFF,TGTGCCAGCAGTCCCGGGACTAGCGGGAGAAATGAGCAGTTCTTC
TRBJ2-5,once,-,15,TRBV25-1,CASSDEGTAQETQYF,TGTGCCAGCAGTGATGAGGGAACAGCCCAAGAGACCCAGTACTTC
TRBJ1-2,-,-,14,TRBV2,CASSPRQSEGGYTF,TGTGCCAGCAGTCCTCGGCAGTCGGAGGGGGGCTACACCTTC
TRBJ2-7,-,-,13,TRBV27,CASSLSTDYEQYF,TGTGCCAGCAGTTTGTCTACAGATTACGAGCAGTACTTC
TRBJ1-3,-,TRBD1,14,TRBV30,CAWGSRTGGNTIYF,TGTGCCTGGGGGTCTCGGACAGGCGGAAACACCATATATTTT
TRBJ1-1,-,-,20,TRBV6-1,CASSERSYSGGPHVNTEAFF,TGTGCCAGCAGTGAAAGATCCTATAGCGGTGGACCGCACGTGAACACTGAAGCTTTCTTT
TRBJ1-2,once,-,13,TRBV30,CAWSPLQNYGYTF,TGTGCCTGGAGCCCTCTACAGAACTATGGCTACACCTTC
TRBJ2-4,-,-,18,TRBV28,CASSHPLGEILAKNIQYF,TGTGCCAGCAGCCACCCCCTTGGGGAGATTCTAGCCAAAAACATTCAGTACTTC
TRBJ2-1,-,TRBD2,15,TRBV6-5,CASSYSGGAYNEQFF,TGTGCCAGCAGTTACTCCGGGGGGGCCTACAATGAGCAGTTCTTC
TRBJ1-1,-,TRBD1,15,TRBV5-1,CASSHGQGLNTEAFF,TGCGCCAGCAGCCACGGACAGGGGTTGAACACTGAAGCTTTCTTT
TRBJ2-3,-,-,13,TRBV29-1,CSVEEPSTDTQYF,TGCAGCGTTGAAGAACCTAGCACAGATACGCAGTATTTT
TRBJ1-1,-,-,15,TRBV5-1,CASRAQTTGNTEAFF,TGCGCCAGCAGAGCGCAGACTACAGGGAACACTGAAGCTTTCTTT
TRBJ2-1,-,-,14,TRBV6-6,CASSQESSYNEQFF,TGTGCCAGCAGTCAAGAGAGCTCCTACAATGAGCAGTTCTTC
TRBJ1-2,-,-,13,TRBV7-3,CASSLIPGDGYTF,TGTGCCAGCAGCTTAATACCCGGTGATGGCTACACCTTC
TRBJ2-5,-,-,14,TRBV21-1,CASSQILGGETQYF,TGTGCCAGCAGTCAGATCTTGGGAGGAGAGACCCAGTACTTC
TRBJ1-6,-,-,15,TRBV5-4,CASSSGTPGNSPLHF,TGTGCCAGCAGCTCCGGGACCCCGGGGAATTCACCCCTCCACTTT
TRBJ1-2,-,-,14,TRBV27,CASSPLEANYGYTF,TGTGCCAGCAGCCCCTTAGAAGCTAACTATGGCTACACCTTC
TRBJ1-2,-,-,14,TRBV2,CASSARAGAYGYTF,TGTGCCAGCAGTGCTAGGGCAGGAGCCTATGGCTACACCTTC
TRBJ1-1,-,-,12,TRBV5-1,CASSPEGTEAFF,TGCGCCAGCAGCCCTGAGGGGACTGAAGCTTTCTTT
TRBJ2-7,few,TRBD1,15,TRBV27,CASSPGTGTTYEQYF,TGTGCCAGCAGCCCCGGGACAGGGACCACCTACGAGCAGTACTTC
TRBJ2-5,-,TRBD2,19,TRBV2,CASRYKTGTSGLKQETQYF,TGTGCCAGCAGGTACAAAACCGGGACTAGCGGACTGAAACAAGAGACCCAGTACTTC
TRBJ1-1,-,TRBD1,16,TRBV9,CASSVEDRAWNTEAFF,TGTGCCAGCAGCGTTGAGGACAGGGCCTGGAACACTGAAGCTTTCTTT
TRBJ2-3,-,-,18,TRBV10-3,CAIKSEGGGSGSTDTQYF,TGTGCCATCAAGTCGGAAGGTGGGGGGTCAGGGAGTACAGATACGCAGTATTTT
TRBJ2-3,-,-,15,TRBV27,CASSPVLLPTDTQYF,TGTGCCAGCAGCCCCGTCCTGTTGCCCACAGATACGCAGTATTTT
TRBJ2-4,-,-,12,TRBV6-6,CASSYPRDIQYF,TGTGCCAGCAGTTACCCCCGGGACATTCAGTACTTC
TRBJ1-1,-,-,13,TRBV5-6,CASSPGFHTEAFF,TGTGCCAGCAGCCCAGGGTTTCACACTGAAGCTTTCTTT
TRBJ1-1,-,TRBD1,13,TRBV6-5,CASSGTGGTEAFF,TGTGCCAGCAGTGGGACAGGGGGCACTGAAGCTTTCTTT
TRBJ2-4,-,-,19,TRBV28,CASSSQTGRFPLAKNIQYF,TGTGCCAGCAGTTCTCAGACAGGGAGGTTCCCCTTAGCCAAAAACATTCAGTACTTC